What follows are 8 T cell receptor beta chains derived from one specimen sequenced in a study of response to subunit inactivated influenza vaccine. One entry per CDR3 protein results from TCRdb running MiXCR on the RT-PCR reads. The profile covers 450,000 to 500,000 distinct CDR3 sequences, with 9.5% to 12% appearing a single time and 9.5% to 15% taken by the ten largest. The sample here was PBMCs from blood, taken more than 35 days after vaccination. Receptors were obtained from a man between 45 and 60 years old who received an inactivated influenza vaccine.

This clonotype showed up many times. V gene TRBV20-1 combines with J gene TRBJ2-3; 7 bases agree with TRBD1. Germline V gene sequence: CDR1 DFQATT, CDR2 SNEGSKA (reference sequence). V lost 5 bases and J lost 0; bases outside the gene matches: 5. This CDR3 has 14 amino acids. The CDR3 loop reads CSAGDSSSTDTQYF. For the CDR3, the DNA is TGCAGTGCTGGGGACAGCTCTAGCACAGATACGCAGTATTTT.

This clonotype was seen a handful of times. The gene calls are TRBV30 and TRBJ2-4; perhaps TRBD1 as D (6 bases). Germline V gene sequence: CDR1 GTSNPN, CDR2 SVGIG (reference sequence). Trimming took off 4 bases at V and 0 bases at J, with 10 bases between the two ends. CDR3 size: 14 residues. CDR3 residues: CAWKAGVAKNIQYF. For the CDR3, the DNA is TGTGCCTGGAAGGCAGGGGTAGCCAAAAACATTCAGTACTTC.

The chain employs TRBV12-3 or TRBV12-4 and TRBJ1-2, with D uncertain. Trimming took off 0 bases at V and 4 bases at J, with 9 bases between the two ends. The CDR3 is 14 amino acids. CDR3 in DNA: TGTGCCAGCAGTTTAGCAGGGTCGAGCTATGGCTACACCTTC. The encoded protein is CASSLAGSSYGYTF.

In this sample, this clonotype turned up many times. V and J are TRBV20-1 and TRBJ2-3; D is unresolved. CDR1 is DFQATT and CDR2 is SNEGSKA in the germline V gene (reference sequence). This CDR3 is 14 amino acids long. V lost 0 bases and J 2 bases, leaving 9 bases between the germline ends. The CDR3 DNA is TGCAGTGCTAGAGAGTTAGGGCTCACAGATACGCAGTATTTT. Protein sequence: CSARELGLTDTQYF.

This rearrangement joins TRBV5-6 to TRBJ2-1; 7 bases align to TRBD2. The CDR3 is made up of 15 amino acids. From germline, CDR1 is SGHDT and CDR2 YYEEEE. Unmatched junction bases numbered 13, after V lost 4 bases and J lost 9 bases. The CDR3 protein is CASSPTQTSTGEQFF. In nucleotides, the CDR3 is TGTGCCAGCAGCCCCACCCAGACTAGCACGGGTGAGCAGTTCTTC.

The chain employs TRBV29-1 and TRBJ2-7; no clear D. CDR3 size: 11 residues. V lost 7 bases, J lost 2 bases, and 9 bases lay in between. From germline, CDR1 is SQVTM and CDR2 ANQGSEA. The CDR3 loop reads CSASAAYEQYF. CDR3 in DNA: TGCAGCGCCTCGGCCGCCTACGAGCAGTACTTC.

This chain connects TRBV12-3 or TRBV12-4 to TRBJ2-5; the match to TRBD1 covers 8 bases. The CDR3 has 18 amino acids. The V and J ends lost 2 bases and 3 bases, in that order; junction bases with no gene match: 14. CDR3 nucleotide sequence: TGTGCCAGCAGTTTAAGTCCCCCGACAGGGGTCGCGAAAGAGACCCAGTACTTC. As protein: CASSLSPPTGVAKETQYF.

This clonotype was detected only a few times. The rearrangement links TRBV30 to TRBJ2-5; TRBD2 matches at 14 bases. Germline V lookup: CDR1 GTSNPN, CDR2 SVGIG (reference sequence). With 2 bases clipped from V and 5 bases from J, the junction kept 7 bases outside the gene matches. This CDR3 region has 16 residues. The chain's CDR3 is CAWSKGLAGERETQYF. For the CDR3, the DNA is TGTGCCTGGAGTAAGGGACTAGCGGGAGAGAGGGAGACCCAGTACTTC.